This T cell receptor (beta chain) derives from a study of cytomegalovirus exposure and HLA in healthy donors. A few counts support this clone. Its antigen is undetermined. 13 Jbeta primers and 60 Vbeta primers were used for the PCR. TCRdb's table, derived via immunoSEQ multiplex PCR, lists solely in-frame clones and lacks some. The sample shows roughly 140,000 clones, roughly 80% of them seen only once. Findings and limits, study-wide: The authors later found TCR association rates varying by HLA locus, with DRB1 most and HLA-C fewest. The authors later linked a missense DCLRE1C variant to TCR beta V- and J-gene trimming.

From germline, CDR1 is KGHSH and CDR2 LQKENI. Trimming left V 6 bases short and J 5 bases short, with 13 bases between. This CDR3 region has 13 residues. V usage is TRBV18 and J usage is TRBJ2-5; maybe TRBD2 (7 bases). The source of this sequence is a man aged 35 to 55 in good health and CMV-seropositive. Sequenced material: PBMCs. The CDR3, as DNA: TGTGCCAGCTCTCACGGGGGGCTGGAGACCCAGTACTTC. This encodes CASSHGGLETQYF.